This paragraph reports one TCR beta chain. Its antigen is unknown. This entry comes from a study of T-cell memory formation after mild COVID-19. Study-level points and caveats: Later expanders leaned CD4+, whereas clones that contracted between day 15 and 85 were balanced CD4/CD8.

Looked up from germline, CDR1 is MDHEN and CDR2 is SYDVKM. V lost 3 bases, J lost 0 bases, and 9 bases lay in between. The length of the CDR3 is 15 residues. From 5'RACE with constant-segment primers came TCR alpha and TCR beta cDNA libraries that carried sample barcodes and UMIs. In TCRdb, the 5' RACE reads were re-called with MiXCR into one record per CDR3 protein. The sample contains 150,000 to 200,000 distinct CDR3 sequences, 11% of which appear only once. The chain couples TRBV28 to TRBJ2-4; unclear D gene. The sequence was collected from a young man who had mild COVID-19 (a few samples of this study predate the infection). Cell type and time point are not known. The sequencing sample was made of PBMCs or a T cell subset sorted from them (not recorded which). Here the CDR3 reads CASSFNRLAKNIQYF. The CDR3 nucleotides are TGTGCCAGCAGTTTTAACCGTCTAGCCAAAAACATTCAGTACTTC.